Listed here are 17 T cell receptor beta chains from one sample, sequenced in a study of CD8 T cells in Susac syndrome. Reverse transcription of about 0.45 to 1 ug RNA was carried out with random hexamers. TCRdb ran MiXCR on the immunoSEQ multiplex PCR reads and lists one entry per CDR3 protein. This sample carries some 110,000 distinct CDR3 sequences, approximately 96% of them seen once, and the ten largest clones take over 0.07%. The sample taken for sequencing was CD4+ T cells from PBMCs. Receptors originate from a human donor in good health.

The chain carries TRBV11-2 and TRBJ2-1, with D tentatively TRBD1 or TRBD2 (5 bases each). CDR3 size: 16 residues. CDR1 is SGHAT, CDR2 FQNNGV, per germline. Between the trimmed V and J ends, which lost 6 bases and 2 bases, there was a span of 17 bases. The DNA for the CDR3 is TGTGCCAGCAGTTTTTCGGCCGGGACCACCTACAATGAGCAGTTCTTC. Its protein product is CASSFSAGTTYNEQFF.

V and J are TRBV21-1 and TRBJ2-1; the table's D call TRBD2 went unverified against the DNA. TRBV21-1 is labeled a pseudogene. CDR3 length equals 18 residues. Here the CDR3 DNA reads TGTGCCAGCAGCAAAGTTGAGAGGAGCGGAGGGATGGGCAATGAGCAGTTCTTC. It encodes CASSKVERSGGMGNEQFF.

The gene calls are TRBV2 and TRBJ1-1, with a tentative D call TRBD1 (5 bases). The germline V gene encodes CDR1 SNHLY and CDR2 FYNNEI. This CDR3 has 17 residues. Between the trimmed V and J ends, which lost 7 bases and 8 bases, there was a span of 29 bases. CDR3 loop: CASTIELMNTGGVEAFF. CDR3 nucleotide sequence: TGTGCCAGCACCATAGAGTTAATGAACACTGGGGGAGTAGAAGCTTTCTTT. The full variable domain, in which reference TRBV2 and TRBJ1-1 provide the parts outside the CDR3, is EPEVTQTPSHQVTQMGQEVILRCVPISNHLYFYWYRQILGQKVEFLVSFYNNEISEKSEIFDDQFSVERPDGSNFTLKIRSTKLEDSAMYFCASTIELMNTGGVEAFFGQGTRLTVV.

The chain joins TRBV27 to TRBJ1-1, with D perhaps matching TRBD1 (5 bases). Germline V gene sequence: CDR1 MNHEY, CDR2 SMNVEV (reference sequence). V dropped 5 bases and J dropped 4 bases, with 20 bases sitting between them. The CDR3 is made up of 16 amino acids. The CDR3 bases are TGTGCCAGCAGTCCTGGCGGGGCCCGGGCGGGCACTGAAGCTTTCTTT. It is translated as CASSPGGARAGTEAFF.

The genes are TRBV14 and TRBJ1-2; D is perhaps TRBD1 (6 bases). The V gene's germline CDR1 is SGHDN and CDR2 FVKESK. Trimming took off 0 bases at V and 3 bases at J, with 11 bases between the two ends. The CDR3 spans 15 residues. CDR3 region: CASSQDGGLYYGYTF. In DNA form, the CDR3 reads TGTGCCAGCAGCCAAGACGGGGGGCTCTACTATGGCTACACCTTC.

The V and J genes are TRBV20-1 and TRBJ2-5; no reliable D call. The V and J ends lost 0 bases and 1 base respectively, with 9 bases between them. The CDR3 is 14 residues long. The germline CDR1 and CDR2 sequences are DFQATT and SNEGSKA (reference sequence). This chain's CDR3 is CSARDFLRQETQYF. CDR3 nucleotide sequence: TGCAGTGCTAGAGATTTCCTCCGCCAAGAGACCCAGTACTTC.

The chain combines TRBV20-1 with TRBJ1-1, with 7 bases matching TRBD1. With 3 bases clipped from V and 2 bases from J, the junction kept 3 bases outside the gene matches. Germline V CDR1 and CDR2: DFQATT, SNEGSKA (reference sequence). The CDR3 covers 13 residues. CDR3 in DNA: TGCAGTGCTAGTGGGACAGAAAACACTGAAGCTTTCTTT. This translates into CSASGTENTEAFF.

V gene TRBV4-3 combines with J gene TRBJ1-1; D perhaps matches TRBD1 (5 bases). Germline assignment: CDR1 LGHNA and CDR2 YSLEER. The CDR3 is 14 residues long. V dropped 4 bases and J dropped 2 bases, with 11 bases sitting between them. The CDR3: CASSPIDRNTEAFF. In DNA form, the CDR3 reads TGCGCCAGCAGCCCGATAGACAGAAACACTGAAGCTTTCTTT.

The rearrangement uses TRBV7-2 and TRBJ1-2; the D gene is possibly TRBD1 (6 bases). The germline gives CDR1 SGHTA, CDR2 FQGNSA. The CDR3 has 13 residues. V lost 5 bases and J 4 bases, leaving 11 bases between the germline ends. CDR3: CASSQQGSYGYTF. CDR3 in DNA: TGTGCCAGCAGCCAACAGGGCTCCTATGGCTACACCTTC.

V gene TRBV6-2 or TRBV6-3 combines with J gene TRBJ2-1, with 10 bases matching TRBD1. With 7 bases clipped from V and 7 bases from J, the junction kept 4 bases outside the gene matches. Germline CDR1 MNHEY, CDR2 SVGEGT. The CDR3 contains 13 residues. CDR3 sequence reads: CASIDRGPNEQFF. CDR3 sequence (DNA): TGTGCCAGCATCGACAGGGGGCCGAATGAGCAGTTCTTC.

This clonotype was seen a single time. The J gene is TRBJ1-2, the V gene TRBV3-1; 8 bases match TRBD1. J gave up 6 bases and V 3 bases, and 6 bases lay outside the gene matches. CDR1 and CDR2 (germline): LGHDT, YNNKEL (reference sequence). The CDR3 is made up of 14 amino acids. CDR3 in amino acids: CASSHRQGTDGYTF. The CDR3 DNA sequence: TGTGCCAGCAGCCACCGACAGGGGACGGATGGCTACACCTTC.

The chain recombines TRBV11-2 with TRBJ2-7; TRBD1 matches 11 bases. CDR1 and CDR2 from the germline V gene are SGHAT and FQNNGV. V dropped 5 bases and J dropped 5; count of bases not matched to a gene: 11. The CDR3 is made up of 16 amino acids. CDR3 sequence (DNA): TGTGCCAGCAGCCCATGGACAGGGGGCAAAGGAAACGAGCAGTACTTC. Translating it yields CASSPWTGGKGNEQYF.

The genes are TRBV20-1 and TRBJ2-7; weak D call: TRBD2 (5 bases). Trimming took 6 bases from V and 4 from J, leaving 16 bases between them. CDR1 and CDR2 (germline): DFQATT, SNEGSKA (reference sequence). The CDR3 loop spans 13 amino acids. In DNA, the CDR3 is TGCAGTGCGACGGACTTAGAGAGATACGAGCAGTACTTC. This sequence encodes CSATDLERYEQYF.

The V gene is TRBV27, the J gene TRBJ2-6; 13 bases agree with TRBD2. From germline, CDR1 is MNHEY and CDR2 SMNVEV (reference sequence). Trimming cost V 6 bases and J 1 base; bases outside gene matches: 6. The CDR3 runs 18 residues. CDR3 coding DNA: TGTGCCAGCAGCGGACTAGCGGGAGTGGTGTCTGGGGCCAACGTCCTGACTTTC. This encodes CASSGLAGVVSGANVLTF.

This chain links TRBV6-2 or TRBV6-3 with TRBJ2-3; 9 bases agree with TRBD1. Germline values: CDR1 MNHEY, CDR2 SVGEGT. This CDR3 spans 17 amino acids. V dropped 0 bases and J dropped 3; count of bases not matched to a gene: 7. The CDR3 loop reads CASSYSPLDRGTDTQYF. CDR3 sequence (DNA): TGTGCCAGCAGTTACTCCCCCCTGGACAGGGGAACAGATACGCAGTATTTT.

This chain connects TRBV3-1 to TRBJ2-2; a weak D match, TRBD2 (6 bases). CDR1 is LGHDT, CDR2 YNNKEL, per germline (reference sequence). Deletions cut 1 base from V and 1 base from J, with 7 bases between. There are 15 residues in the CDR3. The CDR3 is CASSQAGRNTGELFF. CDR3 in DNA: TGTGCCAGCAGCCAAGCCGGGAGGAACACCGGGGAGCTGTTTTTT.

The CDR3 DNA reads TGTGCCAGCAGTCTCCCTGGGGAGGGAAGTCTTCGTGGCTACACCTTC. This gives the protein CASSLPGEGSLRGYTF. The gene calls are TRBV3-1 and TRBJ1-2; D remains unclear. Trimming shortened V by 6 bases and J by 7 bases, and 24 bases separated the two germline ends. CDR3 length: 16 amino acids. Per germline, CDR1 LGHDT and CDR2 YNNKEL (reference sequence). Full variable domain (missing parts from reference TRBV3-1 and TRBJ1-2): DTAVSQTPKYLVTQMGNDKSIKCEQNLGHDTMYWYKQDSKKFLKIMFSYNNKELIINETVPNRFSPKSPDKAHLNLHINSLELGDSAVYFCASSLPGEGSLRGYTFGSGTRLTVV.